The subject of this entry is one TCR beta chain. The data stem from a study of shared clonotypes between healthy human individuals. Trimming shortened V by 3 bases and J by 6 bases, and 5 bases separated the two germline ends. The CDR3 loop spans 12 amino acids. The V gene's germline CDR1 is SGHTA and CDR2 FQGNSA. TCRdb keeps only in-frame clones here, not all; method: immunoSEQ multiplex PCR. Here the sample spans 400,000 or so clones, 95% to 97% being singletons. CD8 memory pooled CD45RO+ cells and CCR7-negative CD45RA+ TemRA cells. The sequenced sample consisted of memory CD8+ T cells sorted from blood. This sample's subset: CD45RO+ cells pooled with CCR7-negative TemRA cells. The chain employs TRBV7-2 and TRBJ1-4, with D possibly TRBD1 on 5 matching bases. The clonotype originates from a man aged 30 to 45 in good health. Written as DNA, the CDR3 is TGTGCCAGCAGCTTCAGGGATGAAAAACTGTTTTTT. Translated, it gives CASSFRDEKLFF.